Below are 21 T cell receptor beta chains sequenced from a single sample in a study of blood T cell repertoires in COVID-19. Produced via immunoSEQ multiplex PCR; TCRdb's table is partial and in-frame only. The repertoire holds fewer than 350,000 clones, with around four fifths as singletons. Specimen: peripheral blood. These receptors came from a woman aged 50 to 65 with active or convalescent COVID-19.

The J gene is TRBJ2-3, the V gene TRBV4-1, with 8 positions matching TRBD2. The trim removed 3 bases at V and 1 base at J, leaving 3 bases unmatched. From germline, CDR1 is MGHRA and CDR2 YSYEKL. The CDR3 contains 15 residues. The DNA for the CDR3 is TGCGCCAGCAGCCATAGAGCGGGAGGCACAGATACGCAGTATTTT. This sequence encodes CASSHRAGGTDTQYF.

The genes are TRBV28 and TRBJ1-5, with D possibly being TRBD1 (6 bases). CDR3 length: 16 amino acids. With 2 bases removed from V and 0 bases from J, the gap between germline ends came to 11 bases. CDR1 and CDR2 (germline): MDHEN, SYDVKM. CDR3: CASSLQTGNSNQPQHF. As DNA, the CDR3 is TGTGCCAGCAGTTTACAAACAGGGAATAGCAATCAGCCCCAGCATTTT.

This clone was recorded a few times. The V gene is TRBV4-1, the J gene TRBJ1-5, with D uncertain. The CDR3 has 13 residues. Germline-derived CDR1 and CDR2 are MGHRA and YSYEKL. Trimming stripped 4 bases from V and 6 bases from J, with 10 bases between. The CDR3 nucleotides are TGCGCCAGCAGCCGGTCCCGCAGTCAGCCCCAGCATTTT. It is translated as CASSRSRSQPQHF.

The rearrangement links TRBV4-1 to TRBJ2-2; D gene uncertain. Trimming cost V 4 bases and J 2 bases, with 8 bases left between them. Germline V gene sequence: CDR1 MGHRA, CDR2 YSYEKL. The CDR3 covers 14 residues. This chain's CDR3 is CASSLKANTGELFF. The CDR3, as DNA: TGCGCCAGCAGCCTCAAAGCCAACACCGGGGAGCTGTTTTTT.

The V and J genes are TRBV27 and TRBJ1-2; 7 bases agree with TRBD1. The CDR3 consists of 15 residues. The V and J ends lost 6 bases and 4 bases, in that order; junction bases with no gene match: 11. The germline CDR1 and CDR2 sequences are MNHEY and SMNVEV (reference sequence). In DNA, the CDR3 is TGTGCCAGCAGCCCCCTCACAGGGGTGGGCTATGGCTACACCTTC. Its protein is CASSPLTGVGYGYTF.

This sequence joins TRBV18 and TRBJ2-2; 8 bases are a match to TRBD1. The germline V gene has CDR1 KGHSH and CDR2 LQKENI. The CDR3 consists of 18 residues. V dropped 4 bases and J dropped 3; count of bases not matched to a gene: 13. CDR3 DNA sequence: TGTGCCAGCTCACGGATTGACACCGGACAGGGCTACACCGGGGAGCTGTTTTTT. This translates into CASSRIDTGQGYTGELFF.

V usage is TRBV7-9 and J usage is TRBJ1-3; possible D gene TRBD1, 5 bases. The CDR3 has 13 residues. Between the trimmed V and J ends, which lost 1 base and 9 bases, there was a span of 10 bases. Germline V gene data show CDR1 as SEHNR and CDR2 as FQNEAQ (reference sequence). For the CDR3, the DNA is TGTGCCAGCAGCTTAGGCGCCGACAGCACCATATATTTT. It is translated as CASSLGADSTIYF.

The CDR3 is CASSSSDYPGGQYF. The CDR3 bases are TGTGCCAGCAGCTCTAGCGACTACCCGGGCGGGCAGTACTTC. This rearrangement joins TRBV7-8 to TRBJ2-7, with D possibly matching TRBD2 (6 bases). Germline V gene lookup returns CDR1 SGHVS and CDR2 FQNEAQ. Trimming removed 4 bases at V and 9 bases at J, with 19 bases between. The length of the CDR3 is 14 residues. The full variable domain, completed using reference TRBV7-8 and TRBJ2-7, is GAGVSQSPRYKVAKRGQDVALRCDPISGHVSLFWYQQALGQGPEFLTYFQNEAQLDKSGLPSDRFFAERPEGSVSTLKIQRTQQEDSAVYLCASSSSDYPGGQYFGPGTRLTVT.

This clone has only one observation. The rearrangement uses TRBV14 and TRBJ2-1, with TRBD1 matching over 11 bases. CDR3 size: 16 residues. V dropped 1 base and J dropped 9; count of bases not matched to a gene: 8. CDR1 SGHDN and CDR2 FVKESK come from the germline V gene. The CDR3 here is CASSQVQGQGASEQFF. CDR3 in DNA: TGTGCCAGCAGCCAAGTCCAAGGACAGGGGGCTTCTGAGCAGTTCTTC.

In this sample, this clone turned up a few times. The chain has TRBV5-1 and TRBJ2-2, with no clear D. Germline loops: CDR1 SGHRS, CDR2 YFSETQ. The V gene lost 0 bases and the J gene lost 5 bases, with 5 bases spanning the gap. CDR3 length: 13 residues. The CDR3 protein is CASSLDWTGELFF. The CDR3, as DNA: TGCGCCAGCAGCTTGGACTGGACCGGGGAGCTGTTTTTT. The full variable domain, in which reference TRBV5-1 and TRBJ2-2 provide the parts outside the CDR3, is KAGVTQTPRYLIKTRGQQVTLSCSPISGHRSVSWYQQTPGQGLQFLFEYFSETQRNKGNFPGRFSGRQFSNSRSEMNVSTLELGDSALYLCASSLDWTGELFFGEGSRLTVL.

The CDR3 is CASRGQGDRNTIYF. In DNA, the CDR3 is TGTGCCAGTAGGGGACAGGGTGATCGAAACACCATATATTTT. This rearrangement joins TRBV19 to TRBJ1-3, with 9 bases that match TRBD1. The CDR3 spans 14 residues. J lost 5 bases, V lost 6 bases, and 5 bases had no gene match. The germline V gene has CDR1 LNHDA and CDR2 SQIVND (reference sequence).

The count of this clone is one. CDR3 nucleotides: TGTGCCAGCAGTAAACTTACCCCCTACGAGCAGTACTTC. Residues: CASSKLTPYEQYF. V and J are TRBV28 and TRBJ2-7, with D hard to call. The CDR3 is 13 amino acids. The V end was cut by 5 bases, the J end by 2 bases, with 10 bases between. In germline, CDR1 is MDHEN, CDR2 SYDVKM.

There are a few counts of this clone. This sequence joins TRBV29-1 and TRBJ2-1; TRBD2 aligns across 11 bases. J lost 0 bases, V lost 0 bases, and 4 bases had no gene match. CDR1 and CDR2 from the germline V gene are SQVTM and ANQGSEA. This CDR3 spans 17 amino acids. CDR3 protein: CSVEDAGLAGSYNEQFF. The CDR3 bases are TGCAGCGTTGAAGATGCTGGACTAGCGGGCTCCTACAATGAGCAGTTCTTC.

The table lists this clone with a count of one. This chain links TRBV28 with TRBJ1-1; D is perhaps TRBD1 (5 bases). CDR3 size: 14 residues. CDR1 MDHEN and CDR2 SYDVKM come from the germline V gene. Trimming cost V 1 base and J 4 bases, with 10 bases left between them. Here the CDR3 reads CASSLLAGSTEAFF. The CDR3 coding sequence is TGTGCCAGCAGTTTATTAGCAGGGTCCACTGAAGCTTTCTTT.

The V call is TRBV28, the J call TRBJ1-1; 8 nucleotides line up with TRBD1. Looked up from germline, CDR1 is MDHEN and CDR2 is SYDVKM. This CDR3 spans 15 amino acids. J gave up 1 base and V 5 bases, and 6 bases lay outside the gene matches. Here the CDR3 reads CASSPGDRTNTEAFF. In DNA form, the CDR3 reads TGTGCCAGCAGTCCGGGGGACAGGACGAACACTGAAGCTTTCTTT.

The chain is built from TRBV23-1 and TRBJ1-1, with TRBD1 matching over 8 bases. TRBV23-1 is annotated as an ORF whose role is uncertain. The ends lost 3 bases at V and 1 base at J; junction bases unmatched: 10. CDR3 size: 17 residues. DNA for the CDR3: TGCGCCAGCAGTCACCCGACAGGGGACGTCCCGAACACTGAAGCTTTCTTT. The encoded protein is CASSHPTGDVPNTEAFF.

The chain combines TRBV18 with TRBJ1-6; 10 nucleotides line up with TRBD1. Germline assignment: CDR1 KGHSH and CDR2 LQKENI. The CDR3 sequence is 16 residues long. The trim removed 4 bases at V and 7 bases at J, leaving 7 bases unmatched. For the CDR3, the DNA is TGTGCCAGCTCACGGACAGGGGGTTACCAAAATTCACCCCTCCACTTT. Residues: CASSRTGGYQNSPLHF.

V gene TRBV13 combines with J gene TRBJ2-7; 10 bases align to TRBD2. The trim removed 6 bases at V and 5 bases at J, leaving 7 bases unmatched. There are 14 residues in the CDR3. Germline-derived CDR1 and CDR2 are PRHDT and FYEKMQ (reference sequence). CDR3 DNA: TGTGCCAGCAGTCGAACTAGCGGGACAAACGAGCAGTACTTC. This gives the protein CASSRTSGTNEQYF.

The chain links TRBV7-6 to TRBJ2-3, with 11 bases lining up with TRBD2. The V gene's germline CDR1 is SGHVS and CDR2 FNYEAQ. The CDR3 sequence is 16 residues long. Germline trimming cut 5 bases from V and 0 bases from J; bases unmatched to any gene: 4. The CDR3: CASSPLAGGSTDTQYF. The CDR3 nucleotides are TGTGCCAGCAGCCCCTTAGCGGGAGGGAGCACAGATACGCAGTATTTT. The entire variable domain, with the rest obtained from reference TRBV7-6 and TRBJ2-3, is as follows: GAGVSQSPRYKVTKRGQDVALRCDPISGHVSLYWYRQALGQGPEFLTYFNYEAQQDKSGLPNDRFSAERPEGSISTLTIQRTEQRDSAMYRCASSPLAGGSTDTQYFGPGTRLTVL.

The chain employs TRBV5-1 and TRBJ1-1, with 7 bases matching TRBD1. Germline CDR1 reads SGHRS; CDR2 reads YFSETQ. The J segment lost 1 base and the V segment lost 7 bases, leaving 25 bases of the junction unmatched. This CDR3 is 20 amino acids long. CDR3 sequence: CASAPIDPRQGYARNTEAFF. In DNA, the CDR3 is TGCGCCAGCGCCCCTATCGACCCGAGACAGGGATATGCGCGGAACACTGAAGCTTTCTTT.

CDR3 in DNA: TGTGCCAGCAGTGAACCGGGGTCCAGAAACACCATATATTTT. It specifies CASSEPGSRNTIYF. V is TRBV25-1 and J is TRBJ1-3; D uncertain. V was pared by 2 bases and J by 5 bases, with 10 bases between. This CDR3 has 14 residues. Germline values: CDR1 MGHDK, CDR2 SYGVNS.